The rows below give T cell receptor beta chains drawn from one sample of a study of blood T cells in healthy people across ages. Via MiXCR, TCRdb re-called the 5' RACE reads, giving one row per CDR3 protein. Of hundreds of thousands of distinct CDR3 sequences detected, approximately 48% appear once; the ten largest clones hold around 21%. Material for sequencing was blood. All receptors derive from a man between 60 and 75 years old in good health. Both conserved end residues are trimmed from each CDR3. A clone size is listed for some rows: how often the clone was seen (once, few, many), or a class if it is expanded.

clone size	V gene	J gene	CDR3 protein
few	TRBV2	TRBJ2-4	ASLIRDIQY
-	TRBV4-3	TRBJ1-1	ASSREGGGTEAF
few	TRBV6-2/TRBV6-3	TRBJ2-7	ASQGHLYEQY
-	TRBV28	TRBJ1-2	ASSSTGCGYT
few	TRBV4-2	TRBJ1-4	ASSPRQKPPPGEKLF
few	TRBV12-3/TRBV12-4	TRBJ2-1	ASTLGASNEQF
-	TRBV4-2	TRBJ2-7	ASSQASLSYEQY
once	TRBV20-1	TRBJ2-3	SARGARKGGGTDTQY
few	TRBV20-1	TRBJ2-1	SATPSVEQF
few	TRBV7-9	TRBJ2-1	ASSRTGVDNEQF
-	TRBV20-1	TRBJ2-7	SANPDRGDYEQY
-	TRBV9	-	ASSVTAGGPRETQY
few	TRBV5-4	TRBJ2-3	ASSDSATDTQY
-	TRBV5-1	TRBJ1-2	ASRTGGNYGYT
once	TRBV6-5	TRBJ2-1	ASSITGGHRF
-	TRBV7-2	TRBJ1-2	ASSWDRGRDYGYT
few	TRBV20-1	TRBJ1-1	SASPGNTEAF
few	TRBV5-1	TRBJ2-3	ASSLWTGGSGTDTQY
-	TRBV10-3	TRBJ2-2	AITGDNTGELF
-	TRBV7-2	TRBJ2-2	ASSLQGVNTGELF
-	TRBV7-2	TRBJ2-7	ASSPGLGAMVQY
-	TRBV3-1	TRBJ1-1	ASSQDAPPGLTEAF
-	TRBV9	TRBJ1-2	ASSGGVSGYT
-	TRBV6-7	TRBJ2-7	ASSYSRGPSSYEQY
-	TRBV7-2	TRBJ2-1	ASSLEYSWETPYNEQF
-	TRBV9	TRBJ1-1	ASSVGPLGTEAF
many	TRBV7-2	TRBJ2-5	ASSVATIQETQY
few	TRBV20-1	TRBJ2-7	SARPPQTRRYEQY
-	TRBV12-3/TRBV12-4	TRBJ1-2	ASSGGWGYT
-	TRBV7-9	TRBJ2-7	ASSPAGIYEQY
few	TRBV7-9	TRBJ2-1	ASSSGTGDNYEQF
-	TRBV12-3/TRBV12-4	TRBJ1-5	ASSLGWTGNQPQH
-	TRBV7-6	TRBJ2-7	ASSPLQDSYEQY
-	TRBV4-3	TRBJ2-5	ANKGVQETQY
many	TRBV27	TRBJ2-7	ASSFYGSSYEQY
-	TRBV13	TRBJ2-3	ASSLDLAGAGDTQY
few	TRBV6-2/TRBV6-3	TRBJ1-2	ASSLAGTDGLNT
few	TRBV29-1	TRBJ2-7	SVETAGLLVQY
few	TRBV11-2	TRBJ2-3	ASRGQHTDTQY
many	TRBV7-2	TRBJ2-7	ASSRSGTSYEQY
-	TRBV27	TRBJ1-2	ASSLRTGSHYGYT
-	TRBV4-1	TRBJ2-7	ASSQPTGRYEQY
few	TRBV9	TRBJ2-5	ASSVDRLAGMNEQY
-	TRBV5-1	-	ASSLIRGGDETQY
-	TRBV10-3	TRBJ1-2	AISEPDSFSNYGYT
-	TRBV4-1	TRBJ2-3	ASSQRIPGLAGGNTDTQY
-	TRBV3-1	TRBJ2-1	ASSQGTGEAYNEQF
few	TRBV7-2	TRBJ2-1	ASSLEQVLARFEQF
many	TRBV29-1	TRBJ2-1	SGGQADYNEQF
-	TRBV20-1	TRBJ1-1	SARMTEPEAF
few	TRBV20-1	TRBJ1-2	SASAGAASGYT
few	TRBV7-2	TRBJ2-4	ASSPSWAKNIQY
-	TRBV4-3	TRBJ2-4	ASSQDHHRKAKNIQY
-	TRBV24-1	TRBJ2-7	ATSDPTGWEQY
-	TRBV20-1	TRBJ2-5	SARKRGSPETQY
-	TRBV21-1	-	ASSTTSFIAEQY
few	TRBV5-5	TRBJ2-5	ASSLVQTWGETQY